Listed below are T cell receptor beta chains from one sample, sequenced in a study of control samples from healthy donors and cancer patients. Sequencing used immunoSEQ multiplex PCR; TCRdb keeps in-frame clones, though not all of them. The sample contains 98,000 or so clones, roughly 90% of which appear only once. The sample comprised blood. The receptors here all came from a woman aged 70-85 years in good health. CDR3s include the opening cysteine and the closing phenylalanine or tryptophan. D genes are given only for firm matches. Clone size is stated in some rows and not others, as once, few, many or a class when expanded.

TRBJ1-5 | TRBV6-2/TRBV6-3 | - | TRBD1 | TGTGCCAGCAGTTATGGCTTGGGACAGGGGGCCGGGCAGCCCCAGCATTTT | CASSYGLGQGAGQPQHF
TRBJ2-1 | TRBV5-4 | - | TRBD2 | TGTGCCAGCAGCAAAACTAGCGGGCCTTACAATGAGCAGTTCTTC | CASSKTSGPYNEQFF
TRBJ2-2 | TRBV2 | once | TRBD1 | TGTGCCAGCAGTATGGACAGGGGGACCGGGGAGCTGTTTTTT | CASSMDRGTGELFF
TRBJ1-2 | TRBV3-1/TRBV3-2 | once | - | TGTGCCAGCAGCCAAGATTCTAGTGGGACGGTTAACTATGGCTACACCTTC | CASSQDSSGTVNYGYTF
TRBJ2-1 | TRBV7-2 | - | TRBD2 | TGTGCCAGCAGGTACTCGGAAGGACTAGCTCCCTACAATGAGCAGTTCTTC | CASRYSEGLAPYNEQFF
TRBJ1-5 | TRBV29-1 | - | - | TGCAGCACTATGGAATCTAGCAATCAGCCCCAGCATTTT | CSTMESSNQPQHF
TRBJ1-1 | TRBV2 | - | - | TGTGCCAGCAGTGGGACAGTCACTGAAGCTTTCTTT | CASSGTVTEAFF
TRBJ1-5 | TRBV15 | - | - | TGTGCCACCAGCAGAGACAGGGGCAATCAGCCCCAGCATTTT | CATSRDRGNQPQHF
TRBJ1-4 | TRBV7-9 | - | - | TGTGCCAGCAGCTTACTCCGAGGGGGGATGGGTGAAAAACTGTTTTTT | CASSLLRGGMGEKLFF
TRBJ2-1 | TRBV29-1 | - | TRBD2 | TGCAGCGTAGAACCGACTAGCCAGGAGCAGTTCTTC | CSVEPTSQEQFF
TRBJ2-1 | TRBV19 | - | - | TGTGCCAGTAGTACTAGCAACTTCTACAATGAGCAGTTCTTC | CASSTSNFYNEQFF
TRBJ1-1 | TRBV29-1 | - | - | TGCAGCGCCAAGCTTAGGGCCCTGAGGGGGACTGAAGCTTTCTTT | CSAKLRALRGTEAFF
TRBJ2-2 | TRBV3-1/TRBV3-2 | - | - | TGTGCCAGCAGCCACAAGATTACCGGGGAGCTGTTTTTT | CASSHKITGELFF
TRBJ1-3 | TRBV5-6 | - | - | TGTGCCAGCAGCTGGGACAACTCTGGAAACACCATATATTTT | CASSWDNSGNTIYF
TRBJ1-2 | TRBV6-6 | - | TRBD1 | TGTGCCAGCAGTTTCACAGGGGGCGACTATGGCTACACCTTC | CASSFTGGDYGYTF
TRBJ2-6 | TRBV7-2 | once | - | TGTGCCAGCAGCTTAAGGGGGATGGGGGCCAACGTCCTGACTTTC | CASSLRGMGANVLTF
TRBJ1-5 | TRBV5-1 | - | - | TGCGCCAGCAGACATCGTAGCAATCAGCCCCAGCATTTT | CASRHRSNQPQHF
TRBJ2-3 | TRBV18 | - | - | TGTGCCAGCTCACTCCTGGACAACACAGATACGCAGTATTTT | CASSLLDNTDTQYF
TRBJ2-3 | TRBV30 | - | - | TGTGCCTGGTCACACAGAAACACAGATACGCAGTATTTT | CAWSHRNTDTQYF
TRBJ2-1 | TRBV6-2/TRBV6-3 | - | - | TGTGCCAGCAGTTATGGGCGTCCATCCTACAATGAGCAGTTCTTC | CASSYGRPSYNEQFF
TRBJ2-1 | TRBV27 | - | - | TGTGCCAGCAGTCATCTCCCAGCGCCCGGTAATGAGCAGTTCTTC | CASSHLPAPGNEQFF
TRBJ2-3 | TRBV9 | - | - | TGTGCCAGCAGCGTAAAAGGCGGACTCACAGATACGCAGTATTTT | CASSVKGGLTDTQYF
TRBJ2-1 | TRBV10-2 | - | TRBD2 | TGCGCCAGCAGTGGGGAGCGGGGGGTCTACAATGAGCAGTTCTTC | CASSGERGVYNEQFF
TRBJ2-7 | TRBV7-9 | - | TRBD1 | TGTGCCAGCAGCTCCGGGACAGGGCTCTACGAGCAGTACTTC | CASSSGTGLYEQYF
TRBJ2-7 | TRBV11-3 | - | TRBD2 | TGTGCCAGCAGCTTCCTCGGGGGGAGCACCTACGAGCAGTACTTC | CASSFLGGSTYEQYF
TRBJ1-2 | TRBV3-1/TRBV3-2 | - | - | TGTGCCAGCAGCCAAGGAAATAGGAACTACACCTTC | CASSQGNRNYTF
TRBJ2-7 | TRBV6-2/TRBV6-3 | - | TRBD2 | TGTGCCAGCAGTTACTCGATTCGGGGGACTAACTCCTACGAGCAGTACTTC | CASSYSIRGTNSYEQYF
TRBJ1-4 | TRBV30 | once | TRBD1 | TGTGCCTGGAGTGCTCCGGACAGGGAGGAAAAACTGTTTTTT | CAWSAPDREEKLFF
TRBJ1-2 | TRBV4-1 | - | - | TGCGCCAGCAGCCAAAATAGAGTGAGCCGCTATGGCTACACCTTC | CASSQNRVSRYGYTF
TRBJ2-1 | TRBV18 | - | - | TGTGCCAGCTCACGCCACGGGGATGAGCAGTTCTTC | CASSRHGDEQFF
TRBJ1-1 | TRBV5-1 | once | - | TGCGCCAGCAGCTTGACCAGTCAGGACACTGAAGCTTTCTTT | CASSLTSQDTEAFF
TRBJ1-1 | TRBV5-4 | - | TRBD1 | TGTGCCAGCAGCTCACAGGGGGCGGGAGGCACTGAAGCTTTCTTT | CASSSQGAGGTEAFF
TRBJ2-1 | TRBV19 | - | - | TGTGCCAGTAGTATCGGGAAGGGACGACCGGGAGAGCAGTTCTTC | CASSIGKGRPGEQFF
TRBJ1-6 | TRBV6-5 | few | - | TGTGCCAGCAGACCGGGACGGAATAATTCACCCCTCCACTTT | CASRPGRNNSPLHF
TRBJ2-4 | TRBV3-1/TRBV3-2 | - | TRBD2 | TGTGCCAGCAGCCAAGATGGGACTACCAAAAACATTCAGTACTTC | CASSQDGTTKNIQYF
TRBJ1-2 | TRBV5-6 | - | - | TGTGCCAGCAGCCTGACAGATTTTTACACCTTC | CASSLTDFYTF
TRBJ2-2 | TRBV5-1 | - | - | TGCGCCAGCAGCTTGTTTGAGGTTACGACGAACACCGGGGAGCTGTTTTTT | CASSLFEVTTNTGELFF
TRBJ2-7 | TRBV5-1 | - | TRBD1 | TGCGCCAGCAGCTCCGGGACAGGGTCCTACGAGCAGTACTTC | CASSSGTGSYEQYF
TRBJ1-2 | TRBV3-1/TRBV3-2 | - | TRBD1 | TGTGCCAGCAGCCAGGGACAGCACTATGGCTACACCTTC | CASSQGQHYGYTF
TRBJ1-1 | TRBV30 | - | - | TGTGCCTGGTCACTCAGAGGGCCGGGCACTGAAGCTTTCTTT | CAWSLRGPGTEAFF
TRBJ2-3 | TRBV6-1 | - | - | TGTGCCAGCAGTGAACTGGGGCGGGTAACAGATACGCAGTATTTT | CASSELGRVTDTQYF
TRBJ2-1 | TRBV7-2 | - | - | TGTGCCAGCAGCTCCTTGGATTGGGGAGGTGAGCAGTTCTTC | CASSSLDWGGEQFF
TRBJ2-1 | TRBV29-1 | - | - | TGCAGCGTTGAGTTGAAGAGCTCCTACAATGAGCAGTTCTTC | CSVELKSSYNEQFF
TRBJ2-7 | TRBV7-8 | - | TRBD2 | TGTGCCAGCAGCTTAGTTTCTAGCGGGAGGCTCTCCTACGAGCAGTACTTC | CASSLVSSGRLSYEQYF
TRBJ1-4 | TRBV6-1 | - | - | TGTGCCAGCAGTGAAGCCTTTGGGGCAACTAATGAAAAACTGTTTTTT | CASSEAFGATNEKLFF
TRBJ2-7 | TRBV6-1 | few | TRBD1 | TGTGCCAGCAGTGAGGGAGACAGGGTCTCGGACGAGCAGTACTTC | CASSEGDRVSDEQYF
TRBJ1-5 | TRBV6-5 | once | TRBD1 | TGTGCCAGCAGCGGGACAGGGGTAATCCAGCCCCAGCATTTT | CASSGTGVIQPQHF
TRBJ1-1 | TRBV29-1 | - | - | TGCAGCGCCCGACAAAGAGGGACTGAAGCTTTCTTT | CSARQRGTEAFF
TRBJ2-7 | TRBV9 | - | TRBD1 | TGTGCCAGCAGCCCGAAAGGGACAGGGGGAAAATACGAGCAGTACTTC | CASSPKGTGGKYEQYF
TRBJ1-4 | TRBV5-8 | - | TRBD1 | TGTGCCAGCAGCCCGACAGGGGGGGAAAAACTGTTTTTT | CASSPTGGEKLFF
TRBJ1-1 | TRBV2 | once | - | TGTGCCAGCACAGGGAGGGAAAACACTGAAGCTTTCTTT | CASTGRENTEAFF
TRBJ2-2 | TRBV5-1 | - | TRBD1 | TGCGCCAGCAGCTTTCACGGGACAGTTGGCACCGGGGAGCTGTTTTTT | CASSFHGTVGTGELFF
TRBJ2-7 | TRBV5-1 | once | - | TGCGCCAGCAGCAGAGAGGTGTCATTTAGCTCCTACGAGCAGTACTTC | CASSREVSFSSYEQYF